This T cell receptor beta chain originates from a study of T-cell reconstitution after alpha-beta-depleted transplantation in children. Notes on the study in general: Where alpha-beta T cells came from about two months after transplant was reportedly several hundred expanded graft clones. Among T cells one year after transplant, newly produced cells accounted for most counts and diversity.

The CDR3 runs to 14 residues. The germline V and J ends were trimmed by 0 bases and 10 bases, with 13 bases remaining between them. The germline V gene has CDR1 SGHAT and CDR2 FQNNGV. This clonotype was seen a few times. The antigen remains undetermined. Preparing the TCRbeta library involved the use of unique molecular identifiers. TCRdb reprocessed the PCR reads with MiXCR, giving one entry per CDR3 protein. This sample has hundreds of thousands of distinct CDR3 sequences, with around a sixth found just once. The source of this sequence is a male patient aged 2-10 years who had a stem cell transplant for acute lymphoblastic leukemia, so the T cells may come from the graft donor. The chain employs TRBV11-2 and TRBJ2-1; D ambiguous. The sample consisted of PBMCs, mostly from graft donor cells, taken 360 days after TCRalphabeta/CD19-depleted stem cell transplant. CDR3 nucleotides: TGTGCCAGCAGCTTAGAGGTTCAGAGCTTAGAGCAGTTCTTC. This gives the protein CASSLEVQSLEQFF. The full variable domain, rest sourced from reference TRBV11-2 and TRBJ2-1, is EAGVAQSPRYKIIEKRQSVAFWCNPISGHATLYWYQQILGQGPKLLIQFQNNGVVDDSQLPKDRFSAERLKGVDSTLKIQPAKLEDSAVYLCASSLEVQSLEQFFGPGTRLTVL.